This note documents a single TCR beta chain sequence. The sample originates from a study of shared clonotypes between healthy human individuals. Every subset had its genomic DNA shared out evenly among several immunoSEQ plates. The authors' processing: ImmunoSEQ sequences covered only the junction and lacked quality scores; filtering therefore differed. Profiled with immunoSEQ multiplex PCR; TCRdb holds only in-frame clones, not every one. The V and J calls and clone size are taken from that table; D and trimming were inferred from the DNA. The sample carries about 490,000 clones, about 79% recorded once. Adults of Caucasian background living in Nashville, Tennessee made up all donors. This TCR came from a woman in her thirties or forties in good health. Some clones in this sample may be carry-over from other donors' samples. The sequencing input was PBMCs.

The CDR3 coding sequence is TGTGCCAGCTCAACTGGAAGGGGAGGAGGAAGCTCCTACGAGCAGTACTTC. Amino acids: CASSTGRGGGSSYEQYF. The rearrangement joins TRBV18 to TRBJ2-7; D is possibly TRBD2 (6 bases). The germline V and J ends were trimmed by 5 bases and 0 bases, with 20 bases remaining between them. Germline V CDR1 and CDR2: KGHSH, LQKENI. The CDR3 is made up of 17 amino acids.